This T cell receptor (beta chain) was recovered during a study of blood T cells in healthy people across ages (dated by TCRdb to 2013 to 2016). About the study as a whole: In model experiments, template switching captured roughly one uniquely barcoded TCR beta cDNA molecule for every two T cells. The study analyzed two additional independent replicas of 1 million unique cDNA reads from the same blood draw for two donors, one aged 18 to 30 and one aged 80 or older. The donors were divided into four age groups: young (average approximately 17 years), middle-aged (about 41), aged (about 60) and long-lived (around 87). To avoid experimental bias, donors of different ages were distributed randomly across sequencing lanes. Age-related changes in TCR beta repertoire diversity were measured in the study by deep sequencing normalized with unique cDNA molecular identifiers.

The 39 donors, aged about 6 to 95 years, were systemically healthy Caucasian individuals from Russia. Around 9.9 milliliters of peripheral blood were collected from each donor into EDTA-treated Vacutainer tubes. PBMCs were isolated by Ficoll-Paque density-gradient centrifugation, with at least 7 million obtained per sample. Total RNA, at least 6 micrograms per sample, was extracted from PBMCs with Trizol reagent. For every donor, flow cytometry on a PBMC aliquot measured the percentage of naive CD45RAhigh/CD27high T cells. The study at large found these results: Donor CMV infection status was unknown, potentially confounding age-related changes in expanded clonotypes. A strong correlation was found between observed TCR beta diversity and the percentage of naive T cells measured by flow cytometry. The long-lived group showed more naive CD4+ T cells, fewer expanded clones and increased TCR diversity than the aged group, suggesting age selection. Total diversity estimates from one million sequenced T cells were considered lower bounds and underestimates. Observed TCR beta diversity per million T cells fell roughly linearly with age, and a significant reduction was already apparent by age about 38. Since profiling was done on bulk unsorted PBMCs, naive and antigen-experienced compartments could not be conclusively compared.

Libraries were prepared through 5' RACE. The sequencing machine was an Illumina HiSeq 2500. A second about 7 to 11 cycle PCR used a sample-barcoded 5' primer and a J-beta primer mix. Each TCR beta cDNA molecule received a unique molecular identifier from a template-switch 5' adaptor carrying 12 random nucleotides. Each sample yielded at least 2.5 million CDR3-containing paired-end reads. First-strand cDNA synthesis was performed from all RNA using the Mint cDNA synthesis kit, with priming by a TRBC-specific oligonucleotide. All cDNA was treated with uracil-DNA glycosylase and then went through a first 18-cycle PCR with the universal primers M1SS and BC2_uni_R. In the original analysis: Each sample was normalized by randomly selecting 1 million high-quality reads, each carrying a distinct molecular identifier. Reads with shared molecular identifiers were discarded instead of being binned into consensus sequences. MiTCR, with a Q25 quality threshold and the strictest error-elimination algorithm, was used for CDR3 identification, clonotype clustering and error correction. Lower-bound total TCR beta diversity was estimated with a nonparametric unseen species model using Euler transformation. TCRdb reworked the public reads: Q25 trimming with fastp, MiXCR clone assembly, productive beta chains retained. Identical CDR3 protein sequences are pooled into one entry, listed with their most common genes and DNA. The V and J calls were not made by the authors but by TCRdb's processing. The sample records around 1,500,000 distinct CDR3 sequences, approximately 30% of which are singletons. The ten largest clones add up to over 7% of the sample.

For CDR1 and CDR2, the germline V gene lists SGHRS and YFSETQ. The CDR3, from cysteine to phenylalanine, totals 15 residues. Of the read, only the CDR3 DNA is kept; its 45 bases are in frame from base 1. V loses 2 bases, J loses 0 bases, and the germline ends lie 12 bases apart. This clonotype was detected ten times or more. There is no known antigen for this receptor. No per-base quality is available; no much larger clone lies one base away. This TCR derives from a woman aged 25 to 39 in good health. In this chain, TRBV5-1 is recombined with TRBJ2-7; the D gene cannot be resolved reliably. The material sequenced was blood. The bases read TGCGCCAGCAGCTTTACAGCTGGTGTCTCCTACGAGCAGTACTTC. Translated, it gives CASSFTAGVSYEQYF.